Below are 25 T cell receptor beta chains sequenced from a single sample in a study of T cell responses to AZD1222 COVID-19 vaccine. The assay was immunoSEQ multiplex PCR, and TCRdb's table has in-frame clones only and misses some. The table lists roughly 130,000 clones, roughly 90% of them singletons. The starting material was peripheral blood, obtained on day 0 of AZD1222 vaccination. The receptors stem from an adult in good health.

The chain joins TRBV6-5 to TRBJ1-2; D possibly corresponds to TRBD1 (5 bases). This CDR3 spans 13 amino acids. Germline lookup yields CDR1 MNHEY and CDR2 SVGAGI. V gave up 7 bases and J gave up 3 bases, with 12 bases separating them. DNA of the CDR3: TGTGCCAGCACGAGGGGACGGGACTATGGCTACACCTTC. It is translated as CASTRGRDYGYTF.

This chain uses TRBV27 with TRBJ1-1, with D maybe TRBD1 (5 bases). Germline loops: CDR1 MNHEY, CDR2 SMNVEV (reference sequence). V dropped 3 bases and J dropped 1 base, with 6 bases sitting between them. The CDR3 length is 13 residues. CDR3 coding DNA: TGTGCCAGCAGTTTTGGGGGGAACACTGAAGCTTTCTTT. It translates to CASSFGGNTEAFF.

The rearrangement joins TRBV15 to TRBJ1-5; a weak D match, TRBD1 (5 bases). Germline V gene lookup returns CDR1 LNHNV and CDR2 YYDKDF (reference sequence). The CDR3 is 14 amino acids. V lost 1 base and J lost 6, with 10 bases in between. CDR3 bases: TGTGCCACCAGCAGAGGTGGCGGGGCTCAGCCCCAGCATTTT. It specifies CATSRGGGAQPQHF.

The chain carries TRBV11-3 and TRBJ2-6, with TRBD1 matching over 8 bases. The CDR3 sequence is 15 residues long. Germline V gene sequence: CDR1 SGHNT, CDR2 YENEEA. V gave up 5 bases and J gave up 2 bases; unmatched junction bases: 2. CDR3 nucleotides: TGTGCCAGCAGCGTGACAGGGGCTGGGGCCAACGTCCTGACTTTC. Its protein product is CASSVTGAGANVLTF.

The V gene is TRBV11-1, the J gene TRBJ2-1; TRBD1 matches 10 bases. V was pared by 4 bases and J by 6 bases, with 6 bases of the junction left unmatched. This CDR3 has 15 amino acids. CDR1 and CDR2 from the germline V gene are SGHAT and FQDESV (reference sequence). The CDR3 loop is CASSSTGTGVNEQFF. In DNA form, the CDR3 reads TGTGCCAGCAGCTCAACCGGGACAGGGGTCAATGAGCAGTTCTTC.

The V and J genes are TRBV18 and TRBJ2-1, with D possibly being TRBD1 (5 bases). Germline loops: CDR1 KGHSH, CDR2 LQKENI. V gave up 3 bases and J gave up 9 bases, with 9 bases separating them. This CDR3 comprises 12 residues. The CDR3 sequence is CASSPTQGEQFF. CDR3 DNA: TGTGCCAGCTCACCGACCCAGGGTGAGCAGTTCTTC.

This chain links TRBV21-1 with TRBJ1-1. TRBV21-1 is shown as a pseudogene. The CDR3 loop spans 16 amino acids. The CDR3 reads CASSKVMVELNTEAFF. In nucleotides, the CDR3 is TGTGCCAGCAGCAAAGTGATGGTGGAGCTGAACACTGAAGCTTTCTTT.

This clone was seen a few times. The chain couples TRBV6-2 or TRBV6-3 to TRBJ1-1; D call uncertain. The CDR3 runs to 13 residues. The germline V gene encodes CDR1 MNHEY and CDR2 SVGEGT. The germline V and J ends were trimmed by 5 bases and 10 bases, with 17 bases remaining between them. The CDR3 here is CASSGAMSRIAFF. CDR3 nucleotide sequence: TGTGCCAGCAGTGGTGCTATGAGTCGGATAGCTTTCTTT.

The V and J genes are TRBV6-2 or TRBV6-3 and TRBJ2-2; TRBD1 is a possible D gene (5 bases). Germline CDR1 and CDR2: MNHEY and SVGEGT. Trimming shortened V by 2 bases and J by 1 base, and 11 bases separated the two germline ends. CDR3 length equals 16 residues. The CDR3 is CASSYGQGWNTGELFF. CDR3 in DNA: TGTGCCAGCAGTTACGGGCAGGGATGGAACACCGGGGAGCTGTTTTTT.

The J gene is TRBJ1-2, the V gene TRBV12-5; weak D call: TRBD1 (6 bases). Between the trimmed V and J ends, which lost 2 bases and 8 bases, there was a span of 18 bases. Per the germline V gene, CDR1 is LGHNT and CDR2 is FRNRAP. This CDR3 is 15 amino acids long. This CDR3 is CASGLRNTGLDGYTF. The CDR3 DNA sequence: TGTGCTAGTGGTTTGCGAAATACAGGGCTGGACGGCTACACCTTC.

This chain connects TRBV2 to TRBJ2-7; D is possibly TRBD1 (5 bases). The CDR3 has 14 amino acids. The germline V and J ends were trimmed by 6 bases and 0 bases, with 12 bases remaining between them. Germline CDR1 reads SNHLY; CDR2 reads FYNNEI. CDR3 amino acids: CASSIWTPSYEQYF. The CDR3 DNA reads TGTGCCAGCAGCATATGGACACCCTCCTACGAGCAGTACTTC.

The chain employs TRBV7-9 and TRBJ1-4, with a possible D match to TRBD1 (5 bases). V lost 8 bases and J 3 bases, leaving 7 bases between the germline ends. CDR1 and CDR2 from the germline V gene are SEHNR and FQNEAQ (reference sequence). The CDR3 has 12 amino acids. In nucleotides, the CDR3 is TGTGCCAGCGGGGGGGCTAATGAAAAACTGTTTTTT. This translates into CASGGANEKLFF.

The V and J genes are TRBV5-4 and TRBJ2-1; the match to TRBD2 covers 15 bases. CDR1 and CDR2 from the germline V gene are SGHNT and YYREEE (reference sequence). Trimming removed 4 bases from V and 0 bases from J; junction bases left unmatched: 11. This CDR3 contains 20 residues. In DNA form, the CDR3 reads TGTGCCAGCAGCGAACCCGGGACTAGCGGGAGGCGGAGCTCCTACAATGAGCAGTTCTTC. Translation: CASSEPGTSGRRSSYNEQFF. Full variable domain (rest looked up from reference TRBV5-4 and TRBJ2-1): ETGVTQSPTHLIKTRGQQVTLRCSSQSGHNTVSWYQQALGQGPQFIFQYYREEENGRGNFPPRFSGLQFPNYSSELNVNALELDDSALYLCASSEPGTSGRRSSYNEQFFGPGTRLTVL.

The chain joins TRBV28 to TRBJ1-2; no definite D call. Trimming stripped 6 bases from V and 1 base from J, with 9 bases between. The germline V gene encodes CDR1 MDHEN and CDR2 SYDVKM. The CDR3 sequence is 13 residues long. CDR3 coding DNA: TGTGCCAGCAGCCCATCGGATAACTATGGCTACACCTTC. Its protein is CASSPSDNYGYTF.

V is TRBV28 and J is TRBJ2-5, with 7 bases identical to TRBD1. In germline, CDR1 is MDHEN, CDR2 SYDVKM. Trimming removed 5 bases from V and 5 bases from J; junction bases left unmatched: 8. This CDR3 has 14 residues. CDR3 sequence (DNA): TGTGCCAGCAGTCCCCAGACAGGGTACGAGACCCAGTACTTC. Its translation is CASSPQTGYETQYF.

In its sample, this clone was seen once. The chain has TRBV30 and TRBJ2-2; TRBD2 is a possible D gene (5 bases). V was cut by 4 bases and J by 7 bases, with 10 bases left in between. This CDR3 has 12 amino acids. Germline loops: CDR1 GTSNPN, CDR2 SVGIG (reference sequence). CDR3 DNA sequence: TGTGCCTGGAAATTGGCGGGCGGGGAGCTGTTTTTT. This translates into CAWKLAGGELFF.

The chain couples TRBV19 to TRBJ2-7; no firm D call. V was shortened by 5 bases and J by 1 base, with 18 bases between the two germline ends. There are 16 residues in the CDR3. Germline V gives CDR1 LNHDA, CDR2 SQIVND (reference sequence). The CDR3 DNA sequence: TGTGCCAGTAGTCGGCCAACCGGGTCAGATTCCTACGAGCAGTACTTC. This translates into CASSRPTGSDSYEQYF.

The chain couples TRBV19 to TRBJ2-1; no reliable D call. The CDR3 consists of 12 residues. Trimming stripped 4 bases from V and 10 bases from J, with 11 bases between. Germline V gene lookup returns CDR1 LNHDA and CDR2 SQIVND (reference sequence). The CDR3 bases are TGTGCCAGTAGTAGGTCCCTTGGGGAGCAGTTCTTC. This codes for CASSRSLGEQFF.

V and J are TRBV30 and TRBJ1-1, with D unclear. Trimming stripped 2 bases from V and 3 bases from J, with 4 bases between. Germline-derived CDR1 and CDR2 are GTSNPN and SVGIG (reference sequence). The CDR3 is 11 amino acids. The CDR3 here is CAWSWDTEAFF. The CDR3, as DNA: TGTGCCTGGAGTTGGGACACTGAAGCTTTCTTT.

This rearrangement joins TRBV19 to TRBJ1-1; TRBD1 is a possible D gene (5 bases). From germline, CDR1 is LNHDA and CDR2 SQIVND (reference sequence). The V end was cut by 3 bases, the J end by 3 bases, with 17 bases between. The length of the CDR3 is 16 residues. CDR3 DNA sequence: TGTGCCAGTAGTATTACAATCGGCAGGGTCGACACTGAAGCTTTCTTT. This sequence encodes CASSITIGRVDTEAFF.

This clone appeared once. The rearrangement joins TRBV4-3 to TRBJ1-2; D is undetermined. CDR3 length: 14 residues. V was shortened by 1 base and J by 6 bases, with 12 bases between the two germline ends. CDR1 is LGHNA and CDR2 is YSLEER in the germline V gene. CDR3 DNA sequence: TGCGCCAGCAGCCAAGGAGATTACCGGGATGGCTACACCTTC. This sequence encodes CASSQGDYRDGYTF.

The chain has TRBV27 and TRBJ2-5; 7 nucleotides agree with TRBD2. The CDR3 has 16 residues. Germline V gene lookup returns CDR1 MNHEY and CDR2 SMNVEV (reference sequence). Germline trimming cut 5 bases from V and 4 bases from J; bases unmatched to any gene: 13. CDR3 coding DNA: TGTGCCAGCAGTCCCTCGCCGGCAGGGAGGGCAGAGACCCAGTACTTC. Translated: CASSPSPAGRAETQYF.

The V call is TRBV11-2, the J call TRBJ2-7, with D tentatively TRBD1 (6 bases). The V gene lost 4 bases and the J gene lost 6 bases, with 16 bases spanning the gap. The CDR3 totals 14 residues. Germline CDR1 reads SGHAT; CDR2 reads FQNNGV. DNA for the CDR3: TGTGCCAGCAGCTCCAGGGTCCCAGGGGTCGAGCAGTACTTC. Protein product: CASSSRVPGVEQYF.

The table lists this clone with a count of one. The V call is TRBV5-5, the J call TRBJ1-1; no clear D gene. From germline, CDR1 is SGHKS and CDR2 YYEKEE (reference sequence). V lost 0 bases and J 1 base, leaving 16 bases between the germline ends. The CDR3 length is 17 residues. CDR3 region: CASSLALTDVPNTEAFF. The CDR3 region has the DNA TGTGCCAGCAGCTTGGCTTTAACAGATGTACCGAACACTGAAGCTTTCTTT.

The chain recombines TRBV30 with TRBJ2-2; a possible D gene is TRBD2 (6 bases). CDR1 and CDR2 (germline): GTSNPN, SVGIG (reference sequence). This CDR3 has 15 residues. V was clipped by 1 base and J by 5 bases, with 14 bases between them. Here the CDR3 DNA reads TGTGCCTGGAGTGCCCCGGGACTGATAACCGGGGAGCTGTTTTTT. It specifies CAWSAPGLITGELFF.